These T cell receptor beta chains were read from a single sample in a study of T cell responses to AZD1222 COVID-19 vaccine. The repertoire was sequenced with immunoSEQ multiplex PCR; TCRdb's copy has only in-frame clones and lacks some. The profile shows about 67,000 clones, 80% to 85% of them singletons. This material consisted of peripheral blood, taken on day 0 of AZD1222 vaccination. The source of these receptors is an adult in good health. Each CDR3 is given with its conserved first and last residue. D genes are given only for firm matches. The size field is filled for only some rows; it gives once, few, many or a size class.

size	D	V	J	DNA	CDR3
-	-	TRBV3-1/TRBV3-2	TRBJ1-6	TGTGCCAGCAGCCAACGGACAGACGGCTCACCCCTCCACTTT	CASSQRTDGSPLHF
-	TRBD1	TRBV11-3	TRBJ2-3	TGTGCCAGCAGCTTGCAGGGGGCTACAGATACGCAGTATTTT	CASSLQGATDTQYF
-	-	TRBV6-5	TRBJ1-2	TGTGCCAGCAGTTACAGGTGGGCAGACCAGAACTATGGCTACACCTTC	CASSYRWADQNYGYTF
-	-	TRBV6-6	TRBJ1-5	TGTGCCATATCCCATGGGACACTGAGCAATCAGCCCCAGCATTTT	CAISHGTLSNQPQHF
once	-	TRBV27	TRBJ2-1	TGTGCCAGCAGTTTTAGGCCAGGCCCTTTAGATGAGCAGTTCTTC	CASSFRPGPLDEQFF
few	TRBD1	TRBV7-2	TRBJ1-4	TGTGCCAGCAGCACACACAGGGGTCCCAATGAAAAACTGTTTTTT	CASSTHRGPNEKLFF
once	-	TRBV7-2	TRBJ2-3	TGTGCCAGCAGCACCTCGGGAATTCTCACAGATACGCAGTATTTT	CASSTSGILTDTQYF
once	TRBD2	TRBV7-2	TRBJ2-7	TGTGCCAGCAGCTTAGGTGGTTTTGTTGGCGGGAGGAGGAACGAGCAGTACTTC	CASSLGGFVGGRRNEQYF
-	-	TRBV20-1	TRBJ1-1	TGCAGTGCTAGTTTTAGACCGGGAGCTGACACTGAAGCTTTCTTT	CSASFRPGADTEAFF
-	-	TRBV4-2	TRBJ2-5	TGTGCCAGCAGCCCAGACCCGGGGGAGGAGACCCAGTACTTC	CASSPDPGEETQYF
-	-	TRBV9	TRBJ1-1	TGTGCCAGCAGCGAGACAGATTTAAACACTGAAGCTTTCTTT	CASSETDLNTEAFF
-	-	TRBV10-3	TRBJ1-5	TGTGCCATCAGTGAGTCCGGTAGCAATCAGCCCCAGCATTTT	CAISESGSNQPQHF
-	-	TRBV25-1	TRBJ1-4	TGTGCCAGCAGTTTCAATGAAAAACTGTTTTTT	CASSFNEKLFF
few	-	TRBV19	TRBJ2-2	TGTGCCAGTACCAGGCAGGGGAGCACCGGGGAGCTGTTTTTT	CASTRQGSTGELFF
few	TRBD1	TRBV4-1	TRBJ1-6	TGCGCCAGCAGCCCGGGGGACAGGGGATATAATTCACCCCTCCACTTT	CASSPGDRGYNSPLHF
-	TRBD1	TRBV7-9	TRBJ1-2	TGTGCCAGCAGCAAGACAGGGCAGATTGGTGGCTACACCTTC	CASSKTGQIGGYTF
-	-	TRBV5-5	TRBJ2-7	TGTGCCAGCAGCTTGGCCGTCCTCAGGGTGTCCTACGAGCAGTACTTC	CASSLAVLRVSYEQYF